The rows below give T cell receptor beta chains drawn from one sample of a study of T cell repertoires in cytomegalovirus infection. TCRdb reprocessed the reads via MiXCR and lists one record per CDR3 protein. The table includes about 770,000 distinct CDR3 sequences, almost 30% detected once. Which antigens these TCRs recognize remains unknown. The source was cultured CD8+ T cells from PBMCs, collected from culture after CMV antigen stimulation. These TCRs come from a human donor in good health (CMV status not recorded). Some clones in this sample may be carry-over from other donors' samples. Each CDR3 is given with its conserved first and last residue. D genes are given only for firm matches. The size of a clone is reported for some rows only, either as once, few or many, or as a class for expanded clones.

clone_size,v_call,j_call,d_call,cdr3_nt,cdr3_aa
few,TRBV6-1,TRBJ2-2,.,TGTGCCAGCAGTGCCTGGGGAGGGGGAACCGGGGAGCTGTTTTTT,CASSAWGGGTGELFF
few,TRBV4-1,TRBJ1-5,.,TGCGCCAGCAGCCAAGATGGACAGCCCAATCAGCCCCAGCATTTT,CASSQDGQPNQPQHF
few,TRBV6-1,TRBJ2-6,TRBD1,TGTGCCAGCAGCCCCCCTGACAGGGTTGGGGCCAACGTCCTGACTTTC,CASSPPDRVGANVLTF
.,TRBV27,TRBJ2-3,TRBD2,TGTGCCAGCAGTCCGGGGGACTTAGCGGGGAGCACAGATACGCAGTATTTT,CASSPGDLAGSTDTQYF
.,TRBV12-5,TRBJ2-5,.,TGTGCTAGTGGTTTGGGTAATACGAAGCTGGAGACCCAGTACTTC,CASGLGNTKLETQYF
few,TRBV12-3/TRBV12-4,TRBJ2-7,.,TGTGCCAGCAGTCCCTCGGGGGGCGACGAGCAGTACTTC,CASSPSGGDEQYF
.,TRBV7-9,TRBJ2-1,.,TGTGCCAGCAGCTACATTGACAGGTACAATGAGCAGTTCTTC,CASSYIDRYNEQFF
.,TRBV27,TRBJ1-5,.,TGTGCCAGCAGTCCACTAGACACCTTCAGTAGCAATCAGCCCCAGCATTTT,CASSPLDTFSSNQPQHF
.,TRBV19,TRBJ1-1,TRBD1,TGTGCCAGTAGTCTACAGGGGAAGCACACTGAAGCTTTCTTT,CASSLQGKHTEAFF
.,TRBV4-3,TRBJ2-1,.,TGCGCCAGCAGCCAGGCTGGGGTGGGGGCGGAGCAGTTCTTC,CASSQAGVGAEQFF
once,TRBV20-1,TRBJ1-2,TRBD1,TGCAGTGCTTACTCAGGGGGCCGAGACGGCTACACCTTC,CSAYSGGRDGYTF
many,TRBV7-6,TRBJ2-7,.,TGTGCCAGCAGCTTAGCGCCCGGCGAGCAGTACTTC,CASSLAPGEQYF
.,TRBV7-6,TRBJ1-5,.,TGTGCCAGCAGCTTAGAAGGCAGTCCGGCCCAGCATTTT,CASSLEGSPAQHF
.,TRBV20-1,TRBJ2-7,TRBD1,TGCAGTGCTAGAGATTTCCGGGACAGGGGTTCTTACGAGCAGTACTTC,CSARDFRDRGSYEQYF
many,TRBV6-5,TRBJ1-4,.,TGTGCCAGCAGTTACTCGCTCGAGGTAGAAAAACTGTTTTTT,CASSYSLEVEKLFF
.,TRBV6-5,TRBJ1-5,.,TGTGCCAGCACCCGAGAGGGGATACAGCCCCAGCATTTT,CASTREGIQPQHF
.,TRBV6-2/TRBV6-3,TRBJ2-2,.,TGTGCCAGCAGTTACCAAAAGGAACAGATTTACACCGGGGAGCTGTTTTTT,CASSYQKEQIYTGELFF
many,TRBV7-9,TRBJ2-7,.,TGTGCCAGCAGCTTAGCAGGGATACACGAGCAGTACTTC,CASSLAGIHEQYF
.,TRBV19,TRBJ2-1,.,TGTGCCAGTACCTGGACAGTGGGCCAGTACTCCTACAATGAGCAGTTCTTC,CASTWTVGQYSYNEQFF
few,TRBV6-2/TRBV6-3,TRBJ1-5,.,TGTGCCAGCAGTTACTACTTGGAGGGAAATCAGCCCCAGCATTTT,CASSYYLEGNQPQHF
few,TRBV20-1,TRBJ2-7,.,TGCAGTGCTAGAGACGGCCTTGGGACCAGGGCGATCTACGAGCAGTACTTC,CSARDGLGTRAIYEQYF
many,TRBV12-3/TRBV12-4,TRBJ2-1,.,TGTGCCAGCAGTTCCGACGACAATGAGCAGTTCTTC,CASSSDDNEQFF
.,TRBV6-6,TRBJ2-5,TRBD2,TGTGCCAGCAGTTCTGGATGGGAGCGGGGGCGTCAAGAGACCCAGTACTTC,CASSSGWERGRQETQYF
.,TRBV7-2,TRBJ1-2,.,TGTGCCAGCAGCCTCCGGGACACCCAGCCTGGGGGGGCTTATGGCTACACCTTC,CASSLRDTQPGGAYGYTF
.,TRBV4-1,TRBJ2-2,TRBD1,TGCGCCAGCAGCCCCCGAGCCGACAGGGCCGGGGAGCTGTTTTTT,CASSPRADRAGELFF
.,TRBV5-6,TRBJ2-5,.,TGTGCCAGCAGCCCCAAGATCGACTGGGAGACCCAGTACTTC,CASSPKIDWETQYF